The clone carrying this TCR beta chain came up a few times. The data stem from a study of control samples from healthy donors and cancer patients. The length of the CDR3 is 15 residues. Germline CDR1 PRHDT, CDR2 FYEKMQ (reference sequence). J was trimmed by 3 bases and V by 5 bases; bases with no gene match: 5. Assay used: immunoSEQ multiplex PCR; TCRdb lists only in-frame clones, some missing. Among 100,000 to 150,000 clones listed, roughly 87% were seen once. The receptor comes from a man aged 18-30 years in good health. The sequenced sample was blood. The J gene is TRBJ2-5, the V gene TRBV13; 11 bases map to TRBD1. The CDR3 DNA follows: TGTGCCAGCAGCCTTAGGACAGGGGGCAAAGAGACCCAGTACTTC. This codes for CASSLRTGGKETQYF.